A single sample gave rise to the 13 T cell receptor beta chains below, sequenced in a study of T-cell memory formation after mild COVID-19. MiXCR, applied by TCRdb to the 5' RACE reads, yields one record per CDR3 protein. The table includes roughly 600,000 distinct CDR3 sequences, roughly 17% detected once. Source material: PBMCs or a T cell subset sorted from them (not recorded which). Source of these receptors: an adult woman who had mild COVID-19 (a few samples of this study predate the infection). Cell type and time point are not known.

The J gene is TRBJ1-5, the V gene TRBV15; D possibly corresponds to TRBD1 (6 bases). The CDR3 contains 15 residues. The germline gives CDR1 LNHNV, CDR2 YYDKDF (reference sequence). V lost 5 bases and J 5 bases, leaving 16 bases between the germline ends. CDR3 nucleotide sequence: TGTGCCACCAGCGGTGGACAGATAGACTATCAGCCCCAGCATTTT. Amino acids: CATSGGQIDYQPQHF.

This clonotype turned up a few times. The V gene is TRBV20-1, the J gene TRBJ2-2; TRBD2 is a possible D gene (6 bases). The CDR3 runs to 15 residues. V lost 5 bases and J 4 bases, leaving 17 bases between the germline ends. CDR1 DFQATT and CDR2 SNEGSKA come from the germline V gene (reference sequence). Written as DNA, the CDR3 is TGCAGTGCTCAGCGGGCGGGACGGGGCACCGGGGAGCTGTTTTTT. It specifies CSAQRAGRGTGELFF.

The chain uses TRBV5-1 and TRBJ2-7; D is ambiguous. Looked up from germline, CDR1 is SGHRS and CDR2 is YFSETQ. The CDR3 length is 13 residues. Trimming pared 1 base from V and 3 bases from J, leaving 8 bases between. Here the CDR3 DNA reads TGCGCCAGCAGCTTGTATGGGGACTACGAGCAGTACTTC. As protein: CASSLYGDYEQYF.

On this clonotype itself: At one boundary the junction diverges from the germline segment, which might be a read error. The chain uses TRBV5-1 and TRBJ1-2; D not resolved. In germline, CDR1 is SGHRS, CDR2 YFSETQ. The CDR3 has 13 residues. This CDR3 reads CASRSDLNCGYTF. The CDR3 DNA sequence: TGCGCCAGCAGGTCGGACCTTAACTGTGGCTACACCTTC. Full variable domain (rest looked up from reference TRBV5-1 and TRBJ1-2): KAGVTQTPRYLIKTRGQQVTLSCSPISGHRSVSWYQQTPGQGLQFLFEYFSETQRNKGNFPGRFSGRQFSNSRSEMNVSTLELGDSALYLCASRSDLNCGYTFGSGTRLTVV.

The rearrangement joins TRBV4-2 to TRBJ1-5; D perhaps matches TRBD1 (5 bases). With 4 bases removed from V and 0 bases from J, the gap between germline ends came to 28 bases. The CDR3 is 21 amino acids. CDR1 is LGHNA and CDR2 is YNFKEQ in the germline V gene. The CDR3: CASSPILTVPNSRVSNQPQHF. CDR3 coding DNA: TGTGCCAGCAGCCCGATTTTGACAGTTCCAAACTCCCGGGTTAGCAATCAGCCCCAGCATTTT.

The rearrangement links TRBV20-1 to TRBJ1-6, with D possibly TRBD1 on 5 matching bases. The germline CDR1 and CDR2 sequences are DFQATT and SNEGSKA (reference sequence). The CDR3 has 14 amino acids. V dropped 3 bases and J dropped 9 bases, with 15 bases sitting between them. CDR3 nucleotide sequence: TGCAGTGCTAGCGGAGGGGCACCCGGTTCACCCCTCCACTTT. It is translated as CSASGGAPGSPLHF.

This clonotype was recorded a few times. A junction end diverges from the germline sequence, so it may reflect a read error. V and J are TRBV6-1 and TRBJ2-3; D is possibly TRBD2 (6 bases). CDR1 is MNHNS and CDR2 is SASEGT in the germline V gene. The CDR3 is 15 residues long. CDR3 in DNA: TGTGCCAGCATTGAATACGGGACTAGCACAGATACGCAGTATTTT. It is translated as CASIEYGTSTDTQYF.

This clonotype was found a few times. This chain connects TRBV11-1 to TRBJ2-7; D possibly corresponds to TRBD1 (6 bases). CDR1 and CDR2 from the germline V gene are SGHAT and FQDESV (reference sequence). The CDR3 is 15 residues long. The ends were cut back, 5 bases at V and 6 bases at J, with 20 bases in the middle. The CDR3 loop reads CASSANRDTFSEQYF. CDR3 DNA sequence: TGTGCCAGCAGCGCTAATCGGGACACCTTTTCCGAGCAGTACTTC.

As regards this clonotype: A much larger clone is a single base away; this may be a read error. V is TRBV3-1 and J is TRBJ2-1; tentative D call: TRBD2 (6 bases). There are 13 residues in the CDR3. The ends were cut back, 1 base at V and 6 bases at J, with 7 bases in the middle. The germline gives CDR1 LGHDT, CDR2 YNNKEL (reference sequence). In DNA, the CDR3 is TGTGCCAGCAGCCAAGTTAGCGGCAATGAGCAGTTCTTC. Translated: CASSQVSGNEQFF.

The V and J genes are TRBV12-3 or TRBV12-4 and TRBJ1-1, with 7 bases that match TRBD1. The CDR3 extends over 12 amino acids. The ends lost 5 bases at V and 5 bases at J; junction bases unmatched: 2. The CDR3 coding sequence is TGTGCCAGCAGTCAGGGGGAAACTGAAGCTTTCTTT. Its translation is CASSQGETEAFF.

This clonotype has a count of ten or more. The chain has TRBV6-6 and TRBJ1-6, with a tentative D call TRBD1 (5 bases). Germline CDR1 reads MNHNY; CDR2 reads SVGAGI (reference sequence). V dropped 5 bases and J dropped 7 bases, with 9 bases sitting between them. The CDR3 has 13 residues. The CDR3 bases are TGTGCCAGCAGTAGACAGCTCAATTCACCCCTCCACTTT. Protein sequence: CASSRQLNSPLHF.

CDR3 region: CASSLRSGEPRGEQFF. The CDR3 DNA is TGTGCCAGCAGTTTGAGGTCGGGAGAGCCCCGCGGTGAGCAGTTCTTC. V gene TRBV6-6 combines with J gene TRBJ2-1; D perhaps matches TRBD2 (6 bases). Per germline, CDR1 MNHNY and CDR2 SVGAGI (reference sequence). The CDR3 consists of 16 residues. V lost 4 bases, J lost 9 bases, and 22 bases lay in between.

J is TRBJ1-4 and V is TRBV5-1, with a possible D match to TRBD1 (6 bases). CDR3 length: 14 residues. Trimming left V 3 bases short and J 3 bases short, with 9 bases between. The germline CDR1 and CDR2 sequences are SGHRS and YFSETQ. This chain's CDR3 is CASSSGEANEKLFF. CDR3 DNA: TGCGCCAGCAGCTCAGGGGAAGCTAATGAAAAACTGTTTTTT. The full variable domain, with the rest looked up from reference TRBV5-1 and TRBJ1-4, is KAGVTQTPRYLIKTRGQQVTLSCSPISGHRSVSWYQQTPGQGLQFLFEYFSETQRNKGNFPGRFSGRQFSNSRSEMNVSTLELGDSALYLCASSSGEANEKLFFGSGTQLSVL.